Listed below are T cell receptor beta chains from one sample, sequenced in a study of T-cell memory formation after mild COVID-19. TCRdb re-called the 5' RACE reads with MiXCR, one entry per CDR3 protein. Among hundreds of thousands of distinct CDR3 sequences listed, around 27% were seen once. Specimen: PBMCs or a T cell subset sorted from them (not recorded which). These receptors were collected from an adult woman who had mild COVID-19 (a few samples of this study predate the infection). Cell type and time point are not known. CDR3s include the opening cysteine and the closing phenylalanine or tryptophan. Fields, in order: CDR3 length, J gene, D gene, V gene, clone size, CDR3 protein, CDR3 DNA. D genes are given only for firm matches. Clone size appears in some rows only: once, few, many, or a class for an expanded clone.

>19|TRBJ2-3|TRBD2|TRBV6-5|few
CASSDPLGGAGTSTDTQYF
TGTGCCAGCAGTGACCCGCTTGGGGGAGCGGGGACTAGCACAGATACGCAGTATTTT
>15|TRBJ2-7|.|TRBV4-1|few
CASSQGGNSFYEQYF
TGCGCCAGCAGCCAAGGCGGGAACAGCTTCTACGAGCAGTACTTC
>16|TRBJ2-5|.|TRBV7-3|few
CASSATGLYPQETQYF
TGTGCCAGCAGCGCAACAGGGCTCTACCCTCAAGAGACCCAGTACTTC
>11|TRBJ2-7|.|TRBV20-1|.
CSASQSYEQYF
TGCAGTGCTAGCCAGAGTTACGAGCAGTACTTC
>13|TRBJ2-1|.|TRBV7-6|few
CASSSGAYNEQFF
TGTGCCAGCAGCTCTGGGGCATACAATGAGCAGTTCTTC
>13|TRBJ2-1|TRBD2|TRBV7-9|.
CASSSGAYDEQFF
TGTGCCAGCAGCAGCGGGGCCTACGATGAGCAGTTCTTC
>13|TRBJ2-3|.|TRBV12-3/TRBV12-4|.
CASTLVSTDTQYF
TGTGCCAGCACCCTAGTTAGCACAGATACGCAGTATTTT
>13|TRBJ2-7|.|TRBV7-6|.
CASSSMPDALLDF
TGTGCCAGCAGCTCGATGCCGGACGCCCTCTTGGACTTC
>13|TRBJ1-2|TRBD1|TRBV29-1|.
CSVADRGRRGYTF
TGCAGCGTTGCAGACAGGGGGCGACGAGGCTACACCTTC
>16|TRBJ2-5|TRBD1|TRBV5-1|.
CASSLRQGAFQETQYF
TGCGCCAGCAGCTTGAGACAGGGAGCCTTCCAAGAGACCCAGTACTTC
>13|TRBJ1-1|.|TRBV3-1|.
CASSQMVDTEAFF
TGTGCCAGCAGCCAGATGGTGGACACTGAAGCTTTCTTT
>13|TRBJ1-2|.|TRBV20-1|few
CSAPQGTIDGYTF
TGCAGTGCTCCCCAAGGGACAATCGATGGCTACACCTTC
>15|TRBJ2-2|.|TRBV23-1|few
CASSQSDSNTGELFF
TGCGCCAGCAGTCAATCGGACTCGAACACCGGGGAGCTGTTTTTT
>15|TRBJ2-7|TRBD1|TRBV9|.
CASSVDGQGLYEQYF
TGTGCCAGCAGCGTAGACGGACAGGGCCTCTACGAGCAGTACTTC
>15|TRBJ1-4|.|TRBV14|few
CASSQFDAFNEKLFF
TGTGCCAGCAGCCAATTCGATGCTTTTAATGAAAAACTGTTTTTT
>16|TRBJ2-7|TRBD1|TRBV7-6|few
CASSLATGGNWDEQYF
TGTGCCAGCAGCTTAGCCACAGGGGGCAATTGGGACGAGCAGTACTTC
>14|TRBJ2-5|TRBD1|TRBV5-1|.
CASSPAAGGETQYF
TGCGCCAGCAGCCCCGCGGCAGGGGGAGAGACCCAGTACTTC
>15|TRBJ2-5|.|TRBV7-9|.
CASSFSTGTEETQYF
TGTGCCAGCAGCTTTAGTACAGGGACCGAAGAGACCCAGTACTTC
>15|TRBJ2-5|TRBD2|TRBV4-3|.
CASSQDGGGRETQYF
TGCGCCAGCAGCCAAGATGGGGGGGGTCGAGAGACCCAGTACTTC
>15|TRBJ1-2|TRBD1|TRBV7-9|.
CASSLAEGQPYGYTF
TGTGCCAGCAGCTTAGCGGAGGGACAGCCCTATGGCTACACCTTC
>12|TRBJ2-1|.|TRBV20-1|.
CSARGGRNEQFF
TGCAGTGCGAGAGGGGGACGCAATGAGCAGTTCTTC
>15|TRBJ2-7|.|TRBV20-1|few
CSARDWNWPDYEQYF
TGCAGTGCTAGAGATTGGAATTGGCCAGATTACGAGCAGTACTTC
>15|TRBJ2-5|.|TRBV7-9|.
CASSLGSSAQETQYF
TGTGCCAGCAGCTTAGGGTCTAGCGCCCAAGAGACCCAGTACTTC
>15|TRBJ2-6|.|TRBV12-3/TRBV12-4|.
CASSLVGSGANVLTF
TGTGCCAGCAGTTTAGTCGGCTCTGGGGCCAACGTCCTGACTTTC